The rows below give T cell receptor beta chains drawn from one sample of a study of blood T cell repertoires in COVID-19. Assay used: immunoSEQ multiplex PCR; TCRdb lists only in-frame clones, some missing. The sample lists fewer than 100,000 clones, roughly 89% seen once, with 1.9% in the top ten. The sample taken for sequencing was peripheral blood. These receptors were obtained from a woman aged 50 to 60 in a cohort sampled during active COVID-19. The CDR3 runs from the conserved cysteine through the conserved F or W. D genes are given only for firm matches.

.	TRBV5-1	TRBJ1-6	CASSLTGGADNSPLHF
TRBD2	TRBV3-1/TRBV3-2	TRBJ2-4	CASSELAVGAKNIQYF
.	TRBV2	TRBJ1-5	CASSEGGGGGPQHF
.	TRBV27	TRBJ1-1	CASSFVANTEAFF
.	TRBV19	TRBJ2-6	CASRFRAGANVLTF
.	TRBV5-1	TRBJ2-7	CASSLGDEQYF
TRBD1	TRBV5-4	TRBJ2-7	CASSLGVGDRGTYEQYF
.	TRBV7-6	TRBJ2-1	CASSLPTGEQFF
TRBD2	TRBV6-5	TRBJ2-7	CASTNSGRAINEQYF
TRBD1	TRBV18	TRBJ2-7	CASSPGAGGNYEQYF
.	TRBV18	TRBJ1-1	CASSPILQGGGTEAFF
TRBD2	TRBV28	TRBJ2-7	CASTVAGGPAYEQYF
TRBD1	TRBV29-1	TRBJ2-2	CSGGQDANTGELFF
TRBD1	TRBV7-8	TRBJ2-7	CASSLGTGGPYEQYF
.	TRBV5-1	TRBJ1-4	CASSPDSAGSNEKLFF
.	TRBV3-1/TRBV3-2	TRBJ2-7	CASSHRGSGIWEQYF
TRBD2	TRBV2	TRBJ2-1	CATQRGLASEQFF
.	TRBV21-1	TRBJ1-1	CASSRSWQGGEAFF
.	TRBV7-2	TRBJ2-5	CASSHRVGGQETQYF
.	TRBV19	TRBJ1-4	CASSPLVFGEEKLFF
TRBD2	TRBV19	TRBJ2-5	CASSPSTSVETQYF
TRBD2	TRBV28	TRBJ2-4	CAAVGEGSLAKNIQYF
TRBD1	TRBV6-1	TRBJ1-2	CASSEGTGTVYGYTF
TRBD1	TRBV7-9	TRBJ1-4	CASSLDAGGTEKLFF
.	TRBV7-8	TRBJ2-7	CASSLDLVRKYEQYF
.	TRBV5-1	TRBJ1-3	CASSSSIRAGNTIYF
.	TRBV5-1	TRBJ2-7	CASSLARVGNEQYF
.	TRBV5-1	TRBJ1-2	CASSKDGGLGYGYTF
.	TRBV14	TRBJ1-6	CASSLSRNSPLHF
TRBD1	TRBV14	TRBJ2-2	CASSLNRGHNTGELFF
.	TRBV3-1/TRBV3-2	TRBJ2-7	CASSQASDHYEQYF
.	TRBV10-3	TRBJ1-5	CAISAGGTRQPQHF
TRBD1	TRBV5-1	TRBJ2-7	CASSLGADRGYAEQYF
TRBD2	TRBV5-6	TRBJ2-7	CASSLRLAVYEQYF
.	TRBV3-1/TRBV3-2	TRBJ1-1	CASRPQGPPRDTEAFF
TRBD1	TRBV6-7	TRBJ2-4	CAPHTGGKNIQYF
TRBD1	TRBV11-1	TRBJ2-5	CASSPWRAGGDETQYF